A selection of T cell receptor beta chains follows, all from one sample in a study of blood T cell repertoires in COVID-19. Sequenced by immunoSEQ multiplex PCR; TCRdb stores in-frame clones only, minus some. The sample carries about 74,000 clones, approximately 80% recorded once. Input material: peripheral blood. These receptors were collected from a human donor in a cohort sampled during active COVID-19. CDR3s leave out the opening cysteine and the closing phenylalanine or tryptophan. Fields, in order: V gene, CDR3 protein.

V gene: TRBV7-9; CDR3 protein: ASSSILAGGDNEQY
V gene: TRBV7-8; CDR3 protein: ASSLRRDYGYT
V gene: TRBV7-9; CDR3 protein: ASSFLPNQGGLNYGYT
V gene: TRBV30; CDR3 protein: AWSNRDRRGNTIY
V gene: TRBV19; CDR3 protein: ATKRGGDGYGYT
V gene: TRBV7-2; CDR3 protein: ASNPSSGSYEQY
V gene: TRBV19; CDR3 protein: ASSRGQASSGANVLT
V gene: TRBV7-8; CDR3 protein: ASSGPGGDYEQY
V gene: TRBV6-2/TRBV6-3; CDR3 protein: ASSYRAEAF
V gene: TRBV27; CDR3 protein: ASSQQGHQPQH
V gene: TRBV5-1; CDR3 protein: ASMPTGGSYEQY
V gene: TRBV7-2; CDR3 protein: ASSLGGTAEAF
V gene: TRBV21-1; CDR3 protein: AKMGEGIKPKYGYT
V gene: TRBV4-2; CDR3 protein: ASSQSRGPGMNTEAF
V gene: TRBV6-2/TRBV6-3; CDR3 protein: ASSYNQNQPQH
V gene: TRBV23-1; CDR3 protein: ASSPPGQQMNTEAF
V gene: TRBV6-2/TRBV6-3; CDR3 protein: ASSVQGNYGYT
V gene: TRBV19; CDR3 protein: ASTSLDRVNEKLF
V gene: TRBV7-8; CDR3 protein: ANRKQGAILEGYGYT
V gene: TRBV6-5; CDR3 protein: ASSSYRDTEAF
V gene: TRBV5-8; CDR3 protein: ASSFGQGGGQPQH
V gene: TRBV4-1; CDR3 protein: ASSQDPRGYGYT
V gene: TRBV15; CDR3 protein: ATSRVGAPYEQY
V gene: TRBV11-3; CDR3 protein: ASSVISGAEQY
V gene: TRBV4-1; CDR3 protein: ASSHTTGTYGGLIYEQY
V gene: TRBV7-6; CDR3 protein: ASSNSGQGTHEQY
V gene: TRBV11-1; CDR3 protein: ASSLHSSGSGELF
V gene: TRBV28; CDR3 protein: ASSLAGTSSYNEQF
V gene: TRBV5-1; CDR3 protein: ASSLGGTATYEQY
V gene: TRBV2; CDR3 protein: ASSDGGANEKLF
V gene: TRBV28; CDR3 protein: ASSSPGTGAEKLF
V gene: TRBV28; CDR3 protein: ASSLIADGGNYGYT
V gene: TRBV14; CDR3 protein: ASSQGTDGNTIY
V gene: TRBV3-1/TRBV3-2; CDR3 protein: ASSQGAGGPYEQY
V gene: TRBV2; CDR3 protein: ASRLSETYEQY
V gene: TRBV29-1; CDR3 protein: SVEDLEKRSGYT
V gene: TRBV5-4; CDR3 protein: ASSFSSSAKETQY
V gene: TRBV29-1; CDR3 protein: SVSTDGATNEKLF
V gene: TRBV7-2; CDR3 protein: ASSPGLAGGQGETQY
V gene: TRBV2; CDR3 protein: ASSPDSSGANVLT
V gene: TRBV7-8; CDR3 protein: ASSLVQGIGNQPQH
V gene: TRBV6-5; CDR3 protein: ASVPGTRAHEQY
V gene: TRBV19; CDR3 protein: ASSTVGRGATDTQY
V gene: TRBV30; CDR3 protein: AWKFTGKGQRGNTEAF
V gene: TRBV6-5; CDR3 protein: ASSYATGYGNTIY